A selection of T cell receptor beta chains follows, all from one sample in a study of cytomegalovirus exposure and HLA in healthy donors. Clones were sequenced by immunoSEQ multiplex PCR, and TCRdb holds only the in-frame ones, with some missing. The sample includes about 240,000 clones, over 70% of them seen just once. Sequenced input: PBMCs. These receptors all come from a woman aged 55-70 years in good health and CMV-seropositive. Each CDR3 is given with its conserved first and last residue. The D gene is left open where the match is weak. Size tells how often a clone was seen (once, few, many) or the class of an expanded clone, and some rows leave it out.

d_gene	v_gene	j_gene	abundance	CDR3aa	CDR3nt
TRBD1	TRBV5-4	TRBJ2-3	.	CASSFPTGGSDTQYF	TGTGCCAGCAGCTTCCCTACAGGGGGTAGCGATACGCAGTATTTT
TRBD2	TRBV25-1	TRBJ2-3	.	CASSEAGEWSDTQYF	TGTGCCAGCAGTGAAGCGGGAGAATGGTCAGATACGCAGTATTTT
TRBD2	TRBV30	TRBJ2-4	.	CAWSLTSSINIQYF	TGTGCCTGGAGCCTGACTAGCTCAATAAACATTCAGTACTTC
.	TRBV6-6	TRBJ2-1	few	CASSYAGLVQFF	TGTGCCAGCAGTTATGCCGGACTCGTGCAGTTCTTC
.	TRBV30	TRBJ1-5	.	CACQQLRRPNQPQHF	TGTGCCTGCCAACAGCTGCGAAGGCCCAATCAGCCCCAGCATTTT
.	TRBV30	TRBJ1-2	.	CAASSGRAYGYTF	TGTGCCGCCTCCTCCGGGCGGGCCTATGGCTACACCTTC
.	TRBV5-5	TRBJ1-1	once	CASSLVPSTPIFNPEAFF	TGTGCCAGCAGCTTGGTTCCCTCAACTCCGATTTTTAATCCTGAAGCTTTCTTT
TRBD2	TRBV19	TRBJ2-1	once	CASTPIAGGGGEQFF	TGTGCCAGTACCCCGATAGCGGGAGGAGGGGGGGAGCAGTTCTTC
.	TRBV6-6	TRBJ2-2	.	CASSHRDRGGELFF	TGTGCCAGCAGTCACAGGGATCGTGGCGGGGAGCTGTTTTTT
.	TRBV19	TRBJ2-2	.	CASSRTPNTGELFF	TGTGCCAGTAGCCGTACACCCAACACCGGGGAGCTGTTTTTT
.	TRBV5-5	TRBJ1-1	.	CASSYLSRDTEAFF	TGTGCCAGCAGCTACCTATCCCGGGACACTGAAGCTTTCTTT
TRBD2	TRBV28	TRBJ2-3	.	CASSISGPSTDTQYF	TGTGCCAGCAGTATTAGCGGGCCAAGCACAGATACGCAGTATTTT
.	TRBV15	TRBJ1-5	.	CATSRGGRDNQPQHF	TGTGCCACCAGCAGGGGAGGGAGGGACAATCAGCCCCAGCATTTT
.	TRBV6-1	TRBJ1-1	.	CASSESKSGAFF	TGTGCCAGCAGTGAAAGCAAGAGCGGGGCTTTCTTT
TRBD2	TRBV4-1	TRBJ2-7	.	CASRPIPGLGPYEQYF	TGCGCCAGCCGCCCCATACCGGGACTAGGACCCTACGAGCAGTACTTC
.	TRBV29-1	TRBJ2-7	.	CSVVRDTSYEQYF	TGCAGCGTTGTAAGGGACACCTCCTACGAGCAGTACTTC
TRBD2	TRBV29-1	TRBJ2-3	few	CSVAGGWADTQYF	TGCTCCGTTGCGGGAGGTTGGGCAGATACGCAGTATTTT
TRBD2	TRBV27	TRBJ2-7	.	CASNEWERGVYEQYF	TGTGCCAGCAATGAGTGGGAGCGGGGGGTATACGAGCAGTACTTC
.	TRBV5-4	TRBJ1-1	once	CASSFRVGAEAFF	TGTGCCAGCAGCTTCAGGGTCGGCGCTGAAGCTTTCTTT
.	TRBV6-5	TRBJ1-4	.	CASSYRGSEKLFF	TGTGCCAGCAGTTACAGGGGTAGTGAAAAACTGTTTTTT
TRBD1	TRBV14	TRBJ1-1	.	CASSRTGGDTEAFF	TGTGCCAGCAGCCGTACAGGGGGAGACACTGAAGCTTTCTTT
.	TRBV6-1	TRBJ2-1	.	CASPSGPSSYNEQFF	TGTGCCAGTCCAAGCGGGCCGAGCTCCTACAATGAGCAGTTCTTC
.	TRBV6-5	TRBJ1-2	once	CASSYSSQAGGYTF	TGTGCCAGCAGTTACTCGAGTCAAGCCGGTGGCTACACCTTC
.	TRBV5-1	TRBJ2-5	.	CASSTDSNQETQYF	TGCGCCAGCAGCACTGACTCCAACCAAGAGACCCAGTACTTC
TRBD1	TRBV18	TRBJ1-1	.	CASSPVDVGQANTEAFF	TGTGCCAGCTCACCAGTGGACGTCGGACAGGCGAACACTGAAGCTTTCTTT
.	TRBV4-2	TRBJ1-2	few	CASSQDARGYTF	TGTGCCAGCAGCCAAGATGCCAGAGGCTACACCTTC
TRBD1	TRBV4-1	TRBJ2-2	.	CASSQDGQGSTGELFF	TGCGCCAGCAGCCAAGACGGACAGGGTAGCACCGGGGAGCTGTTTTTT
.	TRBV4-1	TRBJ2-3	once	CASSFGEPPDTQYF	TGCGCCAGCAGCTTCGGTGAACCCCCAGATACGCAGTATTTT
.	TRBV18	TRBJ2-5	.	CASSPLGGLVETQYF	TGTGCCAGCTCACCCCTGGGGGGGCTGGTCGAGACCCAGTACTTC
.	TRBV11-2	TRBJ1-4	.	CASSPPRGKLFF	TGTGCCAGCAGCCCCCCCAGGGGCAAACTGTTTTTT
TRBD1	TRBV7-9	TRBJ2-1	.	CASSLTGGSHEQFF	TGTGCCAGCAGCCTGACAGGGGGGAGCCATGAGCAGTTCTTC
TRBD1	TRBV2	TRBJ1-1	.	CASSDRTGNTEAFF	TGTGCCAGCAGTGATAGGACAGGGAACACTGAAGCTTTCTTT
.	TRBV4-2	TRBJ1-1	.	CASSQDLQISGEAFF	TGTGCCAGCAGCCAAGATCTACAGATCTCCGGGGAGGCTTTCTTT
.	TRBV19	TRBJ2-3	few	CASSIDLRADTQYF	TGTGCCAGTAGTATAGATCTTCGGGCAGATACGCAGTATTTT
.	TRBV9	TRBJ2-2	.	CASSVLDSGVGELFF	TGTGCCAGCAGCGTATTGGACTCTGGAGTCGGGGAGCTGTTTTTT
.	TRBV4-1	TRBJ2-5	.	CASSQIPLGKKETQYF	TGCGCCAGCAGCCAGATACCCCTCGGGAAAAAAGAGACCCAGTACTTC
TRBD2	TRBV2	TRBJ2-2	.	CASSLYPQLAEANTGELFF	TGTGCCAGCAGTCTTTATCCCCAACTAGCGGAGGCGAACACCGGGGAGCTGTTTTTT
.	TRBV9	TRBJ2-1	.	CASSVANSYNEQFF	TGTGCCAGCAGCGTAGCCAACTCCTACAATGAGCAGTTCTTC
.	TRBV19	TRBJ1-2	few	CASSIETGGIYGYTF	TGTGCCAGTAGTATAGAGACAGGTGGAATCTATGGCTACACCTTC
TRBD2	TRBV11-2	TRBJ2-5	.	CASSISGRETQYF	TGTGCCAGCAGCATTAGCGGGAGGGAGACCCAGTACTTC
.	TRBV29-1	TRBJ1-2	.	CSVLGESFLLLPLQTF	TGCAGCGTTCTAGGGGAAAGTTTCTTGTTACTACCTCTACAGACCTTC
TRBD1	TRBV7-9	TRBJ1-5	few	CASSPQGVGQPQHF	TGTGCCAGCAGCCCACAGGGGGTGGGTCAGCCCCAGCATTTT
TRBD1	TRBV19	TRBJ2-5	few	CASSGQGAETQYF	TGTGCCAGTAGTGGACAGGGGGCAGAGACCCAGTACTTC
.	TRBV29-1	TRBJ1-1	few	CSVDEGDTEAFF	TGCAGCGTTGATGAAGGGGACACTGAAGCTTTCTTT
TRBD2	TRBV11-2	TRBJ2-7	.	CASSLDFHRGGLAGNYEQYF	TGTGCCAGCAGCTTAGATTTTCACAGGGGTGGACTAGCGGGAAACTACGAGCAGTACTTC
.	TRBV30	TRBJ2-3	few	CAWSVRAGDTQYF	TGTGCCTGGAGTGTAAGGGCGGGAGATACGCAGTATTTT
TRBD2	TRBV9	TRBJ2-1	.	CASSLGLRGRAVDEQFF	TGTGCCAGCAGCCTAGGGCTCCGCGGGAGGGCCGTCGATGAGCAGTTCTTC
TRBD1	TRBV29-1	TRBJ1-2	.	CSVRQTGQGALYTF	TGCAGCGTTCGGCAGACGGGACAGGGGGCCCTCTACACCTTC
.	TRBV11-2	TRBJ2-3	.	CASKPKATRGTDTQYF	TGTGCCAGCAAGCCAAAGGCGACTAGGGGTACAGATACGCAGTATTTT
TRBD1	TRBV5-4	TRBJ1-2	.	CASSPGGRANYGYTF	TGTGCCAGCTCTCCAGGGGGACGGGCTAACTATGGCTACACCTTC
.	TRBV6-5	TRBJ2-4	once	CASSLKGENIQYF	TGTGCCAGCAGCCTCAAGGGAGAAAACATTCAGTACTTC
.	TRBV5-5	TRBJ2-5	.	CASSLGLQKIQETQYF	TGTGCCAGCAGCTTGGGATTACAGAAGATCCAAGAGACCCAGTACTTC